This TCR beta chain was identified during a study of blood T cell repertoires in COVID-19. Study context: Specimens from acute and convalescent COVID-19 originated in the United States, Italy and Spain.

Germline V lookup: CDR1 KGHDR, CDR2 SFDVKD. This CDR3 contains 13 residues. V lost 5 bases and J lost 7; bases outside the gene matches: 3. Study members were between about 18 and 89 years old and lived in 25 or so US regions. This table comes from immunoSEQ multiplex PCR, and its TCRdb copy is limited to in-frame clones, with some not included. The data hold roughly 290,000 clones, with approximately 88% observed a single time. Sequencing was performed on PBMCs or T cells enriched from blood (not recorded which). The chain has TRBV24-1 and TRBJ1-5; 8 positions agree with TRBD1. The sequence came from a woman in her thirties or forties who had recovered from COVID-19. The CDR3 nucleotides are TGTGCCACCAGTGGTCCAGGGGGCCAGCCCCAGCATTTT. The encoded protein is CATSGPGGQPQHF.